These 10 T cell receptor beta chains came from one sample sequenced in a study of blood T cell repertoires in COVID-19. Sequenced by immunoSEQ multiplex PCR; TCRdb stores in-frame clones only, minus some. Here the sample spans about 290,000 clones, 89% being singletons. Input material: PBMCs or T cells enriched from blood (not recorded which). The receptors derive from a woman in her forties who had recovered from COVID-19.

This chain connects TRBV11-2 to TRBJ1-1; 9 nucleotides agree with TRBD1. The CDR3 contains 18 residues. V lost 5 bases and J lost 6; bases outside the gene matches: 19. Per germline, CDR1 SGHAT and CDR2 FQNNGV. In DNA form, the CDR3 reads TGTGCCAGCAGCCGTGAACCGGGACAGGGTGCCCAGTACCCTGAAGCTTTCTTT. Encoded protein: CASSREPGQGAQYPEAFF.

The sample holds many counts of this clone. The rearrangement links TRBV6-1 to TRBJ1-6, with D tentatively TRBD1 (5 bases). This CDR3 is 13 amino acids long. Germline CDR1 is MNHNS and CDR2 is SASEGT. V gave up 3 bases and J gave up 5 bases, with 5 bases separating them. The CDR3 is CASSDRDNSPLHF. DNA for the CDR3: TGTGCCAGCAGTGACAGGGATAATTCACCCCTCCACTTT.

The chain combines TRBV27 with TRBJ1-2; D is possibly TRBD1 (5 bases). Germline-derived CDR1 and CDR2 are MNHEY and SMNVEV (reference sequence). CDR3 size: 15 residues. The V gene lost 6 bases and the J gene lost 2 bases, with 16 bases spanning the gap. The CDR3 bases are TGTGCCAGCAGCCCCTTCCGGGCAGGGAACTATGGCTACACCTTC. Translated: CASSPFRAGNYGYTF.

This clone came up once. The CDR3 sequence is CASSLFIAGNYGYTF. In nucleotides, the CDR3 is TGTGCCAGCAGCTTGTTTATTGCAGGAAACTATGGCTACACCTTC. The chain recombines TRBV5-6 with TRBJ1-2, with D unclear. The CDR3 covers 15 residues. Germline V gene sequence: CDR1 SGHDT, CDR2 YYEEEE. Trimming took 1 base from V and 2 from J, leaving 12 bases between them.

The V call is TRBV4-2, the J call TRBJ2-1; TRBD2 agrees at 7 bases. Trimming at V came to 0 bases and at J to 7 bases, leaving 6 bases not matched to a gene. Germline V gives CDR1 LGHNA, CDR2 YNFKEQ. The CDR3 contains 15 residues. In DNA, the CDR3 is TGTGCCAGCAGCCAAGAGGGCGGGAGTTGGAATGAGCAGTTCTTC. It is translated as CASSQEGGSWNEQFF.

The CDR3 here is CAWSGQTNTEAFF. The CDR3 DNA reads as TGTGCCTGGAGTGGACAGACGAACACTGAAGCTTTCTTT. The V gene is TRBV30, the J gene TRBJ1-1; D is perhaps TRBD1 (5 bases). The CDR3 loop spans 13 amino acids. Per the germline V gene, CDR1 is GTSNPN and CDR2 is SVGIG (reference sequence). Trimming cost V 1 base and J 1 base, with 7 bases left between them. Full variable domain (rest looked up from reference TRBV30 and TRBJ1-1): SQTIHQWPATLVQPVGSPLSLECTVEGTSNPNLYWYRQAAGRGLQLLFYSVGIGQISSEVPQNLSASRPQDRQFILSSKKLLLSDSGFYLCAWSGQTNTEAFFGQGTRLTVV.

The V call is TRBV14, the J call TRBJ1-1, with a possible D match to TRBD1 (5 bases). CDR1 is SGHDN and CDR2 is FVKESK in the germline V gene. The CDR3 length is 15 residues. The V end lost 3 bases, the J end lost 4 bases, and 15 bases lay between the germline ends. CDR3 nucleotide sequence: TGTGCCAGCAGCCATTCGTCAGGGAGGAGCACTGAAGCTTTCTTT. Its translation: CASSHSSGRSTEAFF.

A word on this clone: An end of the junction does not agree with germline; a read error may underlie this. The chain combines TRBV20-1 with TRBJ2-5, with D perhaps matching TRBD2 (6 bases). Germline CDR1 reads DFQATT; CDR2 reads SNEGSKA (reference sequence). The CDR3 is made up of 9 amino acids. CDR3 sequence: CSARSGEDF. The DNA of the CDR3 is TGCAGTGCTAGAAGTGGGGAGGACTTC.

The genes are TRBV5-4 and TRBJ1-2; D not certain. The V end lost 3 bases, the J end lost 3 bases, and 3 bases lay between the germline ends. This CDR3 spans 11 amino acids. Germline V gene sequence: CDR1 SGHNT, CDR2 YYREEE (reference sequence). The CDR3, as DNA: TGTGCCAGCAGCTCGGACTATGGCTACACCTTC. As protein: CASSSDYGYTF.

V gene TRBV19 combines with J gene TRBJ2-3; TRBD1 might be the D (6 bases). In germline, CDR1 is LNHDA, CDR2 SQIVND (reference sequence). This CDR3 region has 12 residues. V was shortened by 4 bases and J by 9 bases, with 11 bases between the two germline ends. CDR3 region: CASSKQGWTQYF. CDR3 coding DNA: TGTGCCAGTAGTAAGCAGGGGTGGACGCAGTATTTT.